This T cell receptor (beta chain) was identified in a study of blood T cell repertoires in COVID-19. Germline trimming cut 6 bases from V and 1 base from J; bases unmatched to any gene: 3. This CDR3 is 14 amino acids long. The germline gives CDR1 ENHRY, CDR2 SYGVKD. Measured with immunoSEQ multiplex PCR; TCRdb has only the in-frame clones, and not every one. The sample holds fewer than 55,000 clones, approximately 85% seen once. The TCR comes from an elderly woman with COVID-19, enrolled during active disease. The chain links TRBV10-3 to TRBJ1-1; 9 positions match TRBD1. Material: peripheral blood. The CDR3 DNA follows: TGTGCCATCAGAAGGACAGGGGAGAACACTGAAGCTTTCTTT. It yields the protein CAIRRTGENTEAFF.